A selection of T cell receptor beta chains follows, all from one sample in a study of cytomegalovirus exposure and HLA in healthy donors. TCRdb's table, derived via immunoSEQ multiplex PCR, lists solely in-frame clones and lacks some. This sample yields some 200,000 clones, of which approximately 9.5% are seen a single time; over 1% belongs to the top ten. The sample consisted of PBMCs. These receptors were collected from a woman aged 25 to 39 in good health and CMV-seropositive. CDR3s include the opening cysteine and the closing phenylalanine or tryptophan. Fields, in order: V gene, D gene, J gene, clone size, CDR3 protein, CDR3 DNA. A D gene is named only where the DNA matches it firmly. Clone size is shown for a subset of rows, as once, few, many or a class of expanded clone.

TRBV5-4	TRBD1	TRBJ1-2	few	CASSPDRGWRGYTF	TGTGCCAGCAGCCCCGACAGGGGCTGGCGTGGCTACACCTTC
TRBV15	TRBD2	TRBJ2-3	-	CATSRGVAGGSTDTQYF	TGTGCCACCAGCAGAGGAGTCGCGGGAGGAAGCACAGATACGCAGTATTTT
TRBV9	TRBD2	TRBJ2-1	-	CASSEASGTYNEQFF	TGTGCCAGCAGCGAGGCTAGCGGGACCTACAATGAGCAGTTCTTC
TRBV14	-	TRBJ1-4	-	CASSQEPPPGEKLFF	TGTGCCAGCAGCCAAGAACCGCCCCCGGGTGAAAAACTGTTTTTT
TRBV4-2	-	TRBJ1-3	-	CASSPQGTSSGDTIYF	TGTGCCAGCAGCCCTCAGGGCACCTCCTCTGGAGACACCATATATTTT
TRBV30	TRBD2	TRBJ2-1	-	CAWSGSGDSYNEQFF	TGTGCCTGGAGTGGAAGCGGGGACTCCTACAATGAGCAGTTCTTC
TRBV19	TRBD2	TRBJ2-2	few	CASSKAGGASGELFF	TGTGCCAGTAGTAAGGCGGGAGGGGCGTCCGGGGAGCTGTTTTTT
TRBV25-1	TRBD1	TRBJ2-2	-	CASSWTGANTGELFF	TGTGCCAGCAGTTGGACAGGGGCCAACACCGGGGAGCTGTTTTTT
TRBV30	-	TRBJ2-4	-	CAWSLLAKNIQYF	TGTGCCTGGAGTCTATTAGCCAAAAACATTCAGTACTTC
TRBV6-5	TRBD1	TRBJ1-1	-	CASRDRATSTEAFF	TGTGCCAGCAGAGACAGGGCCACCTCCACTGAAGCTTTCTTT
TRBV19	-	TRBJ2-2	-	CASSMTPGRAGELFF	TGTGCCAGTAGTATGACTCCGGGTCGAGCCGGGGAGCTGTTTTTT
TRBV5-4	TRBD1	TRBJ1-1	-	CASSSAGVQAVGTGAFF	TGTGCCAGCAGCTCTGCAGGGGTCCAGGCCGTGGGGACAGGAGCTTTCTTT
TRBV5-1	TRBD1	TRBJ2-1	few	CASSPGQVTGNEQFF	TGCGCCAGCAGCCCGGGACAGGTTACAGGAAATGAGCAGTTCTTC
TRBV4-2	-	TRBJ2-3	-	CATGYGSTDTQYF	TGTGCCACCGGTTACGGGAGCACAGATACGCAGTATTTT
TRBV2	TRBD1	TRBJ2-1	few	CASAPGQGRDEQFF	TGTGCCAGCGCGCCGGGACAGGGGCGGGATGAGCAGTTCTTC
TRBV6-6	-	TRBJ1-1	-	CASTPRLETEAFF	TGTGCCAGCACTCCTCGCCTGGAGACTGAAGCTTTCTTT
TRBV2	-	TRBJ2-2	few	CASSEGALDTGELFF	TGTGCCAGCAGTGAAGGAGCACTTGACACCGGGGAGCTGTTTTTT
TRBV30	-	TRBJ2-1	-	CAWRAGGEQFF	TGTGCCTGGAGGGCGGGCGGTGAGCAGTTCTTC
TRBV2	TRBD2	TRBJ2-5	-	CASSAFLREAQYF	TGTGCCAGCAGTGCTTTCCTGCGGGAGGCCCAGTACTTC
TRBV7-9	TRBD1	TRBJ1-4	-	CASSSGQGYEKLFF	TGTGCCAGCAGCTCCGGACAGGGATACGAAAAACTGTTTTTT
TRBV28	-	TRBJ1-1	-	CASSPINTEAFF	TGTGCCAGCAGTCCAATTAACACTGAAGCTTTCTTT
TRBV9	-	TRBJ1-4	few	CASSPPEVGKLFF	TGTGCCAGCAGCCCACCCGAGGTGGGAAAACTGTTTTTT
TRBV30	-	TRBJ2-1	-	CAWSVVNGVNEQFF	TGTGCCTGGAGTGTAGTCAACGGGGTAAATGAGCAGTTCTTC
TRBV6-4	-	TRBJ2-2	-	CASSKAGDTGELFF	TGTGCCAGCAGTAAGGCAGGGGACACCGGGGAGCTGTTTTTT
TRBV6-1	-	TRBJ2-7	-	CASRTRGSYEQYF	TGTGCCAGCCGGACTCGAGGTTCCTACGAGCAGTACTTC
TRBV5-4	TRBD2	TRBJ2-1	-	CASSLGLAGVGNEQFF	TGTGCCAGCAGTTTGGGGCTGGCGGGAGTAGGCAATGAGCAGTTCTTC